The rows below give T cell receptor beta chains drawn from one sample of a study of shared clonotypes between healthy human individuals. This table comes from immunoSEQ multiplex PCR, and its TCRdb copy is limited to in-frame clones, with some not included. Among approximately 2,300,000 clones listed, 92% were seen once. Material for sequencing was naive CD4+ T cells from PBMCs. The source of these receptors is a young man in good health. Some clones in this sample may be carry-over from other donors' samples. CDR3s include the opening cysteine and the closing phenylalanine or tryptophan. The order of the fields is V gene, clone size, J gene, D gene, CDR3 protein, CDR3 DNA. A D gene is named only where the DNA matches it firmly. Clone size is stated in some rows and not others, as once, few, many or a class when expanded.

V: TRBV5-1
size: -
J: TRBJ2-1
D: -
CDR3: CASSLVSSSFNEQFF
DNA: TGCGCCAGCAGCTTGGTGTCGAGCTCCTTCAATGAGCAGTTCTTC

V: TRBV7-2
size: -
J: TRBJ2-7
D: -
CDR3: CASSLGASVYEQYF
DNA: TGTGCCAGCAGCTTAGGGGCTAGCGTCTACGAGCAGTACTTC

V: TRBV27
size: -
J: TRBJ2-3
D: TRBD1
CDR3: CASRPGGAVTDTQYF
DNA: TGTGCCAGCAGGCCAGGGGGCGCGGTAACAGATACGCAGTATTTT

V: TRBV21-1
size: -
J: TRBJ1-4
D: -
CDR3: CASSKDGGGRRTRNEKLFF
DNA: TGTGCCAGCAGCAAAGACGGGGGAGGGAGACGTACCAGGAATGAAAAACTGTTTTTT

V: TRBV7-9
size: -
J: TRBJ1-1
D: -
CDR3: CASSVTAEAFF
DNA: TGTGCCAGCAGCGTGACAGCTGAAGCTTTCTTT

V: TRBV28
size: -
J: TRBJ1-5
D: -
CDR3: CASSLRGDQPQHF
DNA: TGTGCCAGCAGTTTACGTGGAGATCAGCCCCAGCATTTT

V: TRBV28
size: few
J: TRBJ1-1
D: TRBD1
CDR3: CPDRDWAEAFF
DNA: TGCCCCGACAGGGATTGGGCTGAAGCTTTCTTT

V: TRBV7-9
size: -
J: TRBJ2-3
D: -
CDR3: CVSSTDTQYF
DNA: TGTGTCTCCAGCACAGATACGCAGTATTTT

V: TRBV6-5
size: -
J: TRBJ1-1
D: -
CDR3: CASSYSGRTEAFF
DNA: TGTGCCAGCAGTTACTCAGGGCGCACTGAAGCTTTCTTT

V: TRBV7-9
size: once
J: TRBJ1-4
D: TRBD1
CDR3: CASRRPGQGIEKLFF
DNA: TGTGCCAGCAGAAGACCGGGACAGGGTATAGAAAAACTGTTTTTT

V: TRBV5-5
size: -
J: TRBJ1-4
D: TRBD1
CDR3: CASSLNPQGETNEKLFF
DNA: TGTGCCAGCAGCTTGAACCCACAGGGGGAAACTAATGAAAAACTGTTTTTT

V: TRBV11-2
size: -
J: TRBJ2-2
D: -
CDR3: CASRKRTLNTGELFF
DNA: TGTGCCAGCAGGAAAAGGACCCTTAACACCGGGGAGCTGTTTTTT

V: TRBV28
size: -
J: TRBJ1-2
D: TRBD1
CDR3: CASSQTGLFEYGYTF
DNA: TGTGCCAGCAGTCAGACAGGGCTTTTTGAGTATGGCTACACCTTC

V: TRBV27
size: -
J: TRBJ2-7
D: TRBD2
CDR3: CAWGGGRAFREQYF
DNA: TGTGCCTGGGGCGGCGGGAGGGCCTTTAGGGAGCAGTACTTC

V: TRBV6-6
size: -
J: TRBJ2-3
D: -
CDR3: CASSPTTLTDTQYF
DNA: TGTGCCAGCAGTCCGACAACCCTCACAGATACGCAGTATTTT

V: TRBV19
size: -
J: TRBJ2-1
D: -
CDR3: CASSIRGASSYNEQFF
DNA: TGTGCCAGTAGTATTAGGGGGGCGAGCTCCTACAATGAGCAGTTCTTC

V: TRBV5-4
size: -
J: TRBJ1-2
D: -
CDR3: CASTSTGNYGYTF
DNA: TGTGCCAGCACCTCTACAGGGAACTATGGCTACACCTTC

V: TRBV7-2
size: -
J: TRBJ2-7
D: -
CDR3: CASGLYSYEQYF
DNA: TGTGCCAGCGGACTTTACTCCTACGAGCAGTACTTC

V: TRBV4-2
size: -
J: TRBJ1-4
D: -
CDR3: CASSQDQRVWEKLFF
DNA: TGTGCCAGCAGCCAAGATCAGAGGGTATGGGAAAAACTGTTTTTT

V: TRBV27
size: -
J: TRBJ2-4
D: -
CDR3: CASSRDTFMGIQYF
DNA: TGTGCCAGCAGCCGGGACACCTTTATGGGCATTCAGTACTTC

V: TRBV27
size: -
J: TRBJ1-2
D: -
CDR3: CASSPGRGGPYGYTF
DNA: TGTGCCAGCAGTCCCGGTAGGGGAGGCCCCTATGGCTACACCTTC

V: TRBV2
size: -
J: TRBJ2-1
D: -
CDR3: CASSGDSSSYNEQFF
DNA: TGTGCCAGCAGTGGGGACTCGAGCTCCTACAATGAGCAGTTCTTC

V: TRBV28
size: -
J: TRBJ2-5
D: -
CDR3: CASARPTSQETQYF
DNA: TGTGCCAGCGCTCGTCCGACTAGCCAAGAGACCCAGTACTTC

V: TRBV5-1
size: once
J: TRBJ2-3
D: -
CDR3: CASSVLAPRGTDTQYF
DNA: TGCGCCAGCAGTGTGCTAGCCCCAAGGGGGACAGATACGCAGTATTTT

V: TRBV7-2
size: -
J: TRBJ1-1
D: -
CDR3: CASSLLGLPNTEAFF
DNA: TGTGCCAGCAGCTTATTGGGACTTCCGAACACTGAAGCTTTCTTT

V: TRBV2
size: once
J: TRBJ1-2
D: TRBD1
CDR3: CASSVVRTGDYGYTF
DNA: TGTGCCAGCAGTGTTGTTCGGACAGGGGACTATGGCTACACCTTC

V: TRBV27
size: -
J: TRBJ2-7
D: TRBD1
CDR3: CASSFRDRYEQYF
DNA: TGTGCCAGCAGTTTTAGGGACAGGTACGAGCAGTACTTC

V: TRBV30
size: -
J: TRBJ2-5
D: -
CDR3: CAWSRGLWETQYF
DNA: TGTGCCTGGAGCAGAGGGCTATGGGAGACCCAGTACTTC

V: TRBV7-2
size: -
J: TRBJ1-3
D: -
CDR3: CASSPLANIGNTIYF
DNA: TGTGCCAGCAGCCCGCTGGCCAACATTGGGAACACCATATATTTT

V: TRBV5-4
size: -
J: TRBJ1-2
D: -
CDR3: CASSPGGGGGYTF
DNA: TGTGCCAGCAGCCCCGGGGGGGGAGGAGGCTACACCTTC

V: TRBV27
size: -
J: TRBJ2-3
D: TRBD2
CDR3: CASGLGSAGGADTQYF
DNA: TGTGCCAGCGGCCTGGGGTCAGCGGGAGGGGCAGATACGCAGTATTTT

V: TRBV6-1
size: -
J: TRBJ2-1
D: -
CDR3: CAGRDWASNEQFF
DNA: TGTGCCGGTAGGGACTGGGCGAGCAATGAGCAGTTCTTC

V: TRBV6-1
size: -
J: TRBJ2-1
D: TRBD2
CDR3: CASSSKRDVWNEQFF
DNA: TGTGCCAGCAGCTCTAAGCGGGATGTGTGGAATGAGCAGTTCTTC

V: TRBV5-1
size: once
J: TRBJ1-5
D: -
CDR3: CASSLEYQPQHF
DNA: TGCGCCAGCAGCTTGGAGTATCAGCCCCAGCATTTT

V: TRBV14
size: -
J: TRBJ2-7
D: TRBD2
CDR3: CASSGRPGLAGVAAGYEQYF
DNA: TGTGCCAGCTCCGGACGCCCGGGACTAGCGGGAGTAGCAGCGGGCTACGAGCAGTACTTC

V: TRBV29-1
size: -
J: TRBJ1-1
D: -
CDR3: CSGALGGYTEAFF
DNA: TGCAGCGGTGCGTTGGGGGGGTACACTGAAGCTTTCTTT

V: TRBV5-4
size: -
J: TRBJ2-1
D: TRBD1
CDR3: CASSLDRGPYNEQFF
DNA: TGTGCCAGCAGCCTCGACAGGGGGCCCTACAATGAGCAGTTCTTC

V: TRBV27
size: few
J: TRBJ1-5
D: -
CDR3: CASSLGDSNQPQHF
DNA: TGTGCCAGCAGTTTGGGAGACAGCAATCAGCCCCAGCATTTT

V: TRBV14
size: -
J: TRBJ2-3
D: -
CDR3: CASSQGRGTLTTDTQYF
DNA: TGTGCCAGCAGCCAAGGGCGAGGGACCCTAACAACAGATACGCAGTATTTT

V: TRBV7-9
size: -
J: TRBJ2-5
D: TRBD2
CDR3: CASSHYYLAGGTQYF
DNA: TGTGCCAGCAGCCACTACTACCTAGCGGGAGGGACCCAGTACTTC

V: TRBV5-6
size: -
J: TRBJ2-5
D: TRBD2
CDR3: CASSLLGGAGGQETQYF
DNA: TGTGCCAGCAGCCTGCTAGGGGGGGCGGGAGGCCAAGAGACCCAGTACTTC

V: TRBV19
size: -
J: TRBJ2-7
D: TRBD2
CDR3: CATRVAGTYEQYF
DNA: TGTGCCACTCGGGTAGCGGGAACCTACGAGCAGTACTTC

V: TRBV7-3
size: -
J: TRBJ2-3
D: -
CDR3: CASSPNRDTDTQYF
DNA: TGTGCCAGCAGCCCAAACCGAGACACAGATACGCAGTATTTT

V: TRBV6-1
size: -
J: TRBJ2-1
D: -
CDR3: CASSVRPRGRTYNEQFF
DNA: TGTGCCAGCAGTGTACGCCCTCGGGGGCGGACCTACAATGAGCAGTTCTTC

V: TRBV7-9
size: -
J: TRBJ1-2
D: -
CDR3: CASNQVGRGYTF
DNA: TGTGCCAGCAACCAGGTCGGTCGTGGCTACACCTTC

V: TRBV27
size: -
J: TRBJ2-7
D: -
CDR3: CASVSFVPYEQYF
DNA: TGTGCCAGTGTGTCTTTCGTACCCTACGAGCAGTACTTC

V: TRBV10-3
size: -
J: TRBJ1-3
D: -
CDR3: CAISEKAGNTIYF
DNA: TGTGCCATCAGTGAAAAAGCTGGAAACACCATATATTTT

V: TRBV28
size: -
J: TRBJ2-5
D: TRBD1
CDR3: CASSKQGPSGTQYF
DNA: TGTGCCAGCAGTAAACAGGGGCCGAGTGGGACCCAGTACTTC

V: TRBV7-3
size: -
J: TRBJ2-7
D: -
CDR3: CASSLGAARSYEQYF
DNA: TGTGCCAGCAGCTTAGGGGCAGCAAGATCCTACGAGCAGTACTTC

V: TRBV28
size: -
J: TRBJ1-4
D: -
CDR3: CASIWGVGEKLFF
DNA: TGTGCCAGCATCTGGGGAGTGGGAGAAAAACTGTTTTTT

V: TRBV10-3
size: -
J: TRBJ1-2
D: -
CDR3: CAIRVDMLGGYTF
DNA: TGTGCCATCAGGGTAGACATGCTTGGGGGCTACACCTTC

V: TRBV27
size: -
J: TRBJ1-5
D: -
CDR3: CASSLRYSNQPQHF
DNA: TGTGCCAGCAGTTTACGTTATAGCAATCAGCCCCAGCATTTT

V: TRBV5-4
size: -
J: TRBJ2-5
D: TRBD2
CDR3: CASSFGTSGFRETQYF
DNA: TGTGCCAGCAGCTTCGGGACTAGCGGATTTCGTGAGACCCAGTACTTC

V: TRBV12-5
size: few
J: TRBJ1-2
D: TRBD1
CDR3: CASGGTERGYTF
DNA: TGTGCTAGTGGTGGGACAGAACGGGGCTACACCTTC